This T cell receptor (beta chain) emerged from a study of post-analysis software for immune sequencing data (dated by TCRdb to 2015 to 2017). Turning to the overall study: Recorded disease courses included relapsing-remitting, secondary progressive and progressive-relapsing multiple sclerosis, with some patients lacking subtype annotation. The patient repertoires were set against ten to eleven previously published healthy control repertoires from donors whose ages ranged from roughly 6 to 27 years. A subset of samples was prepared in parallel using single-end sample barcoding, then pooled and co-amplified after Illumina adapter ligation.

TCR beta repertoires were profiled from peripheral blood of approximately 13 young patients with multiple sclerosis to demonstrate the VDJtools post-analysis software. The multiple sclerosis patients were children and adolescents between roughly 6 and 17 years of age. Study-level results and caveats: The control group was slightly older than the multiple sclerosis patient group. Strong co-clustering of samples prepared in the same batch was shown by direct clustering with F measure, prompting a batch-effect correction. Multiple sclerosis patients had significantly lower normalized Chao1 diversity than controls, a result that suggests substantial peripheral T-cell clonal expansion. Significantly higher frequencies in patients than in controls were found for five TRBV segments, including TRBV5-6, TRBV5-1 and TRBV20-1.

For this clonotype: There is no known antigen for this receptor. Within one base of it there is no much larger clone, and no base qualities were kept.

Library preparation employed PCR. The instrument was an Illumina HiSeq 2500. To reduce PCR and sequencing biases, unique molecular identifiers were incorporated into the TCR beta cDNA libraries. Every 1 to 10 million input T cells yielded about 500,000 cDNA molecules, meaning each molecule approximated one T cell. The patient libraries were prepared and sequenced with the same protocol used for the earlier healthy control dataset. Samples belonging to the same batch were prepared together, multiplexed and sequenced on a shared HiSeq lane. Concerning the study's data processing: Raw barcoded reads were processed with MIGEC, and single-read molecular identifier groups were discarded before consensus assembly and CDR3 extraction. Clonotype tables were post-analysed with VDJtools, and diversity was normalized by down-sampling all datasets to the smallest sample size. Repertoire overlap clustering matched CDR3 amino acid but not nucleotide sequences to correct batch-related cross-sample contamination. TCRdb reprocessed the public reads (quality trimming at Q25 with fastp, clone calling with MiXCR) and kept in-frame beta chains. Rows are unified per CDR3 protein, each entry keeping the most common DNA and genes. The authors' filters were not applied to this entry. This sample lists about 620,000 distinct CDR3 sequences; about 40% were detected once. About 1.5% of the sample belongs to the ten largest clones.

V is reduced by 9 bases and J by 7 bases, leaving a spacing of 16 bases between them. CDR1 and CDR2, looked up from the germline V gene, are SNHLY and FYNNEI. The CDR3 contains 13 residues, cysteine and phenylalanine counted. Only the CDR3 part of the read is kept: 39 bases, read in frame from the first base. The rearrangement joined TRBV2 to TRBJ1-5; no D gene is confidently identified. The sequenced sample was blood. The receptor's source is a girl aged 10 to 17 with multiple sclerosis. The CDR3 sequence is CASILQPGQPQHF. The nucleotides read TGTGCCAGTATTTTGCAGCCTGGACAGCCCCAGCATTTT.